A selection of T cell receptor beta chains follows, all from one sample in a study of blood T cells in healthy people across ages. TCRdb redid the calling of the 5' RACE reads with MiXCR, one entry per CDR3 protein. The sample holds more than 900,000 distinct CDR3 sequences; under 30% are singletons and the top ten take approximately 0.75%. A further study also used this sample, focusing on T cells of mothers and their children.

Sequencing used blood. The receptors here all came from a girl aged 2-10 years in good health. CDR3s include the opening cysteine and the closing phenylalanine or tryptophan.

CDR3 length: 14; V gene: TRBV12-3/TRBV12-4; J gene: TRBJ1-4; CDR3 protein: CASSLRQANEKLFF
CDR3 length: 16; V gene: TRBV5-1; J gene: TRBJ2-7; CDR3 protein: CASSLSRDRGIYEQYF
CDR3 length: 13; V gene: TRBV5-1; J gene: .; CDR3 protein: CASRSTAAYEQYF
CDR3 length: 16; V gene: TRBV15; J gene: TRBJ1-1; CDR3 protein: CATSREASGGIAEAFF
CDR3 length: 11; V gene: TRBV5-6; J gene: TRBJ2-5; CDR3 protein: CASSEGATKFF
CDR3 length: 15; V gene: TRBV20-1; J gene: TRBJ2-3; CDR3 protein: CSAHHGQGPADTQYF
CDR3 length: 12; V gene: TRBV11-1; J gene: TRBJ2-1; CDR3 protein: CASSSIGQEQFF
CDR3 length: 12; V gene: TRBV6-2/TRBV6-3; J gene: .; CDR3 protein: CASTDRGHEQYF
CDR3 length: 15; V gene: TRBV7-9; J gene: TRBJ2-5; CDR3 protein: CASSGQGNGQETQYF
CDR3 length: 17; V gene: TRBV27; J gene: TRBJ2-1; CDR3 protein: CASVLRWGGSRGNEQFF
CDR3 length: 13; V gene: TRBV29-1; J gene: TRBJ2-7; CDR3 protein: CSVQQGKIYEQYF
CDR3 length: 14; V gene: TRBV7-6; J gene: TRBJ1-2; CDR3 protein: CASSTGGTGTGYTF
CDR3 length: 15; V gene: TRBV7-9; J gene: TRBJ2-5; CDR3 protein: CASSPEVREFWTQYF
CDR3 length: 13; V gene: TRBV2; J gene: TRBJ2-5; CDR3 protein: CASRDGDVETQYF
CDR3 length: 12; V gene: TRBV24-1; J gene: TRBJ2-1; CDR3 protein: CATSDAVNEQFF
CDR3 length: 15; V gene: TRBV6-6; J gene: TRBJ1-2; CDR3 protein: CASSYSNKGADGYTF
CDR3 length: 13; V gene: TRBV12-3/TRBV12-4; J gene: TRBJ1-4; CDR3 protein: CASSSGQLEKLFF
CDR3 length: 15; V gene: TRBV6-6; J gene: TRBJ1-5; CDR3 protein: CASSYSEEVGQPQHF
CDR3 length: 16; V gene: TRBV12-5; J gene: TRBJ1-6; CDR3 protein: CASGLLGDGYNSPLHF
CDR3 length: 15; V gene: TRBV20-1; J gene: .; CDR3 protein: CSAVDLSGGSYEQYF
CDR3 length: 17; V gene: TRBV12-3/TRBV12-4; J gene: TRBJ2-1; CDR3 protein: CASSVLSGIADYNEQFF
CDR3 length: 15; V gene: TRBV14; J gene: TRBJ1-2; CDR3 protein: CASSQVGRGLRGYTF
CDR3 length: 16; V gene: TRBV3-1; J gene: TRBJ2-7; CDR3 protein: CASSPRLAGDSYEQYF
CDR3 length: 14; V gene: TRBV5-8; J gene: TRBJ1-2; CDR3 protein: CATSDRGINYGYTF
CDR3 length: 15; V gene: TRBV5-1; J gene: TRBJ1-1; CDR3 protein: CASSLSSKMNTEAFF
CDR3 length: 14; V gene: TRBV19; J gene: TRBJ2-5; CDR3 protein: CASSGLGQQETQYF
CDR3 length: 13; V gene: TRBV4-3; J gene: TRBJ2-5; CDR3 protein: CASSQETSETQYF
CDR3 length: 16; V gene: TRBV7-2; J gene: TRBJ2-3; CDR3 protein: CASSPPSGRQGDTQYF
CDR3 length: 13; V gene: TRBV2; J gene: TRBJ1-3; CDR3 protein: CASKTAGENTIYF
CDR3 length: 14; V gene: TRBV20-1; J gene: TRBJ1-2; CDR3 protein: CSARDPQGDRGYTF
CDR3 length: 15; V gene: TRBV20-1; J gene: .; CDR3 protein: CSASSTSGGADEQYF
CDR3 length: 13; V gene: TRBV28; J gene: TRBJ1-2; CDR3 protein: CASSWNPAYGYTF
CDR3 length: 15; V gene: TRBV28; J gene: TRBJ1-5; CDR3 protein: CASSLVPKADQSQHF
CDR3 length: 15; V gene: TRBV6-6; J gene: TRBJ2-1; CDR3 protein: CASSYEGGIYNEQFF
CDR3 length: 15; V gene: TRBV7-2; J gene: TRBJ1-2; CDR3 protein: CASSLERQDRGGYTF
CDR3 length: 14; V gene: TRBV2; J gene: TRBJ2-5; CDR3 protein: CASSWGQGIETQYF
CDR3 length: 16; V gene: TRBV12-3/TRBV12-4; J gene: .; CDR3 protein: CASSLGATVDGYEQYF
CDR3 length: 15; V gene: TRBV7-3; J gene: TRBJ2-5; CDR3 protein: CASSSDISLGATQYF
CDR3 length: 15; V gene: TRBV28; J gene: TRBJ2-1; CDR3 protein: CASSSIGSRHNEQFF
CDR3 length: 13; V gene: TRBV29-1; J gene: TRBJ2-7; CDR3 protein: CSVHDRTSYEQYF
CDR3 length: 14; V gene: TRBV20-1; J gene: TRBJ1-6; CDR3 protein: CSARVDSLNSPLHF
CDR3 length: 11; V gene: TRBV28; J gene: TRBJ2-7; CDR3 protein: CASDGSYEQYF
CDR3 length: 13; V gene: TRBV6-6; J gene: TRBJ1-5; CDR3 protein: CASTQGTNQPQHF
CDR3 length: 14; V gene: TRBV4-3; J gene: TRBJ2-1; CDR3 protein: CASSQGRAAETQCF
CDR3 length: 13; V gene: TRBV29-1; J gene: TRBJ2-5; CDR3 protein: CSVVARNIETQYF
CDR3 length: 15; V gene: TRBV6-5; J gene: TRBJ2-1; CDR3 protein: CASSYQGARNNEQFF
CDR3 length: 15; V gene: TRBV10-3; J gene: TRBJ2-4; CDR3 protein: CAISESATPGNIQYF
CDR3 length: 13; V gene: TRBV28; J gene: TRBJ2-7; CDR3 protein: CASSPPTHYEQYF
CDR3 length: 14; V gene: TRBV9; J gene: .; CDR3 protein: CASSVVQGLNEQFF